Following are 14 T cell receptor beta chains from one sample sequenced in a study of cytomegalovirus exposure and HLA in healthy donors. With 60 Vbeta and 13 Jbeta primers, the PCR was carried out. Assay used: immunoSEQ multiplex PCR; TCRdb lists only in-frame clones, some missing. There are some 120,000 clones in the sample; roughly 82% occur only once, and more than 1.4% lies in the top ten. Sequenced: PBMCs. Receptors originate from a woman between 18 and 30 years old in good health and CMV-seronegative.

The chain couples TRBV20-1 to TRBJ2-4, with D unresolved. Germline V gives CDR1 DFQATT, CDR2 SNEGSKA (reference sequence). The length of the CDR3 is 11 residues. Trimming shortened V by 6 bases and J by 8 bases, and 11 bases separated the two germline ends. The CDR3 DNA is TGCAGTGCGTCTCCTCGAGACATTCAGTACTTC. It translates to CSASPRDIQYF.

The J gene is TRBJ1-1, the V gene TRBV6-6; the match to TRBD1 covers 8 bases. This CDR3 is 15 amino acids long. Germline V gene data show CDR1 as MNHNY and CDR2 as SVGAGI (reference sequence). V lost 4 bases, J lost 7 bases, and 11 bases stayed unmatched. This chain's CDR3 is CASSSGRQGRVEAFF. CDR3 sequence (DNA): TGTGCCAGCAGTTCCGGACGACAGGGGCGTGTTGAAGCTTTCTTT.

A single count supports this clone. J is TRBJ1-2 and V is TRBV6-1, with 10 bases lining up with TRBD1. This CDR3 is built from 15 residues. Germline V gene sequence: CDR1 MNHNS, CDR2 SASEGT. Trimming cost V 6 bases and J 3 bases; bases outside gene matches: 7. The CDR3 loop reads CASRGGQGPYYGYTF. CDR3 nucleotides: TGTGCCAGCAGAGGGGGACAGGGGCCATACTATGGCTACACCTTC.

The chain employs TRBV5-1 and TRBJ1-1; 8 bases match TRBD1. With 4 bases clipped from V and 1 base from J, the junction kept 3 bases outside the gene matches. This CDR3 has 14 amino acids. Looked up from germline, CDR1 is SGHRS and CDR2 is YFSETQ. CDR3 in DNA: TGCGCCAGCAGCCGGGGGACAGGGAACACTGAAGCTTTCTTT. Its protein product is CASSRGTGNTEAFF.

V and J are TRBV7-8 and TRBJ2-2; possibly TRBD1 for D (5 bases). This CDR3 is 16 amino acids long. The germline V gene has CDR1 SGHVS and CDR2 FQNEAQ. V lost 3 bases and J 4 bases, leaving 15 bases between the germline ends. This CDR3 reads CASSFRQKVSTGELFF. The CDR3 DNA reads TGTGCCAGCAGCTTCAGACAGAAAGTATCCACCGGGGAGCTGTTTTTT.

V usage is TRBV5-6 and J usage is TRBJ1-4, with D tentatively TRBD1 (5 bases). The CDR3 is made up of 15 amino acids. Germline loops: CDR1 SGHDT, CDR2 YYEEEE. The V end lost 0 bases, the J end lost 3 bases, and 9 bases lay between the germline ends. The CDR3 sequence is CASSLDPGPNEKLFF. DNA for the CDR3: TGTGCCAGCAGCTTGGATCCAGGGCCTAATGAAAAACTGTTTTTT.

J is TRBJ2-1 and V is TRBV27, with 8 bases matching TRBD2. Germline loops: CDR1 MNHEY, CDR2 SMNVEV (reference sequence). This CDR3 has 20 residues. The ends lost 0 bases at V and 4 bases at J; junction bases unmatched: 17. The chain's CDR3 is CASSLSGLAGPMRRYNEQFF. The DNA of the CDR3 is TGTGCCAGCAGTTTATCGGGGCTAGCGGGCCCGATGAGACGATACAATGAGCAGTTCTTC.

CDR3: CASSATSGSYEQYF. DNA for the CDR3: TGTGCCAGCAGCGCTACTAGCGGGTCCTACGAGCAGTACTTC. This chain joins TRBV11-2 and TRBJ2-5, with TRBD2 matching over 9 bases. The end of the DNA fits TRBJ2-7 better, so the J call may be wrong. This CDR3 has 14 amino acids. Germline CDR1 and CDR2: SGHAT and FQNNGV.

The gene calls are TRBV28 and TRBJ1-5, with D perhaps TRBD1 (5 bases). Trimming stripped 2 bases from V and 4 bases from J, with 15 bases between. Germline CDR1 MDHEN, CDR2 SYDVKM. This CDR3 has 16 amino acids. This chain's CDR3 is CASSLGAGWWNQPQHF. CDR3 bases: TGTGCCAGCAGTTTAGGGGCAGGGTGGTGGAATCAGCCCCAGCATTTT.

In this sample, this clone turned up once. The J gene is TRBJ2-2, the V gene TRBV7-6; 8 bases align to TRBD2. V gave up 1 base and J gave up 4 bases; unmatched junction bases: 14. The CDR3 covers 19 residues. The germline V gene has CDR1 SGHVS and CDR2 FNYEAQ. The CDR3 DNA reads as TGTGCCAGCAGCTTAGGACGTCCGACGGGGGGGCCATTCACCGGGGAGCTGTTTTTT. This translates into CASSLGRPTGGPFTGELFF. The full variable domain, its missing parts supplied by reference TRBV7-6 and TRBJ2-2, is GAGVSQSPRYKVTKRGQDVALRCDPISGHVSLYWYRQALGQGPEFLTYFNYEAQQDKSGLPNDRFSAERPEGSISTLTIQRTEQRDSAMYRCASSLGRPTGGPFTGELFFGEGSRLTVL.

The V and J genes are TRBV13 and TRBJ2-5, with D tentatively TRBD2 (6 bases). The V gene's germline CDR1 is PRHDT and CDR2 FYEKMQ (reference sequence). The CDR3 extends over 12 amino acids. V was trimmed by 9 bases and J by 2 bases, leaving 10 bases between them. This CDR3 reads CASGGEQETQYF. In nucleotides, the CDR3 is TGTGCCAGTGGAGGGGAGCAAGAGACCCAGTACTTC. The complete variable domain, with remaining parts taken from reference TRBV13 and TRBJ2-5, reads AAGVIQSPRHLIKEKRETATLKCYPIPRHDTVYWYQQGPGQDPQFLISFYEKMQSDKGSIPDRFSAQQFSDYHSELNMSSLELGDSALYFCASGGEQETQYFGPGTRLLVL.

This clone was counted a single time. The rearrangement joins TRBV5-1 to TRBJ1-1; TRBD1 matches 8 bases. Per the germline V gene, CDR1 is SGHRS and CDR2 is YFSETQ. The V segment lost 2 bases and the J segment 6 bases; nucleotides outside the gene matches: 0. This CDR3 is 12 amino acids long. CDR3 protein: CASSLQGAEAFF. The CDR3 DNA sequence: TGCGCCAGCAGCTTACAGGGGGCTGAAGCTTTCTTT.

The chain links TRBV4-2 to TRBJ2-4, with TRBD2 matching 13 bases. V shed 4 bases, J shed 2 bases, and the junction held 8 bases outside the gene matches. CDR3 length equals 18 residues. Germline assignment: CDR1 LGHNA and CDR2 YNFKEQ. The CDR3 here is CASSPRLAGGVTKNIQYF. The CDR3 DNA reads as TGTGCCAGCAGCCCCAGACTAGCGGGGGGAGTGACCAAAAACATTCAGTACTTC.

This chain joins TRBV13 and TRBJ2-1; TRBD1 matches at 7 bases. The CDR3 is 13 amino acids. Germline values: CDR1 PRHDT, CDR2 FYEKMQ (reference sequence). The J segment lost 7 bases and the V segment lost 6 bases, leaving 6 bases of the junction unmatched. The CDR3 sequence is CASRDRTANEQFF. The CDR3 DNA reads TGTGCCAGCAGGGACAGGACAGCTAATGAGCAGTTCTTC.